The 23 T cell receptor beta chains in this list originate from one sample, sequenced in a study of CD8+ T cells in alopecia areata. The sequencing template was cDNA reverse transcribed from extracted RNA. The repertoire was sequenced with immunoSEQ multiplex PCR; TCRdb's copy has only in-frame clones and lacks some. Among some 120,000 clones listed, roughly 58% were seen once. The sample was CD4+ T cells sorted from blood, taken at week 0. These receptors all come from a human donor with alopecia areata.

The chain is built from TRBV7-2 and TRBJ2-5; 7 bases match TRBD1. V was clipped by 5 bases and J by 2 bases; unmatched bases: 11. The CDR3 spans 16 residues. Germline V lookup: CDR1 SGHTA, CDR2 FQGNSA. CDR3 loop: CASSLRTGSGQETQYF. The DNA of the CDR3 is TGTGCCAGCAGCCTCCGGACAGGATCGGGGCAAGAGACCCAGTACTTC.

The chain has TRBV7-2 and TRBJ2-2; 7 bases map to TRBD2. Trimming took 3 bases from V and 7 from J; bases not matched to a gene: 5. Germline V gene sequence: CDR1 SGHTA, CDR2 FQGNSA. The CDR3 sequence is 14 residues long. For the CDR3, the DNA is TGTGCCAGCAGCTTGAGACTAGCTGACGGGGAGCTGTTTTTT. This sequence encodes CASSLRLADGELFF. Based on the CDR3 plus reference TRBV7-2 and TRBJ2-2, the full variable domain is GAGVSQSPSNKVTEKGKDVELRCDPISGHTALYWYRQSLGQGLEFLIYFQGNSAPDKSGLPSDRFSAERTGGSVSTLTIQRTQQEDSAVYLCASSLRLADGELFFGEGSRLTVL.

The chain uses TRBV29-1 and TRBJ1-2; unclear D gene. Trimming left V 2 bases short and J 7 bases short, with 17 bases between. CDR1 SQVTM and CDR2 ANQGSEA come from the germline V gene. The CDR3 contains 14 residues. The CDR3 bases are TGCAGCGTTGAAAGCCCGGGGAGAGGAGCTGGCTACACCTTC. Amino acid sequence: CSVESPGRGAGYTF. Full variable domain (outside the CDR3, taken from reference TRBV29-1 and TRBJ1-2): SAVISQKPSRDICQRGTSLTIQCQVDSQVTMMFWYRQQPGQSLTLIATANQGSEATYESGFVIDKFPISRPNLTFSTLTVSNMSPEDSSIYLCSVESPGRGAGYTFGSGTRLTVV.

The rearrangement links TRBV15 to TRBJ1-2; D is ambiguous. Per the germline V gene, CDR1 is LNHNV and CDR2 is YYDKDF (reference sequence). The CDR3 consists of 14 residues. V lost 5 bases, J lost 2 bases, and 12 bases lay in between. CDR3 loop: CATSAETQNYGYTF. DNA of the CDR3: TGTGCCACCAGCGCAGAAACGCAAAACTATGGCTACACCTTC. The full variable domain, rest sourced from reference TRBV15 and TRBJ1-2, is DAMVIQNPRYQVTQFGKPVTLSCSQTLNHNVMYWYQQKSSQAPKLLFHYYDKDFNNEADTPDNFQSRRPNTSFCFLDIRSPGLGDTAMYLCATSAETQNYGYTFGSGTRLTVV.

This clone was seen a handful of times. The chain has TRBV10-3 and TRBJ2-5; 9 positions agree with TRBD1. The germline CDR1 and CDR2 sequences are ENHRY and SYGVKD. V gave up 0 bases and J gave up 7 bases; unmatched junction bases: 6. The CDR3 covers 15 residues. The CDR3 DNA is TGTGCCATCAGTGAGTCCCCGTGGACAGGGGCGACCCAGTACTTC. Translation gives CAISESPWTGATQYF.

The genes are TRBV5-4 and TRBJ2-7; 10 bases line up with TRBD1. There are 16 residues in the CDR3. CDR1 and CDR2 (germline): SGHNT, YYREEE (reference sequence). Trimming at V came to 5 bases and at J to 3 bases, leaving 11 bases not matched to a gene. The CDR3 loop is CASSTEVRDRGYEQYF. The CDR3 coding sequence is TGTGCCAGCAGTACCGAGGTACGGGACAGGGGCTACGAGCAGTACTTC.

The V and J genes are TRBV4-1 and TRBJ2-2; D uncertain. V dropped 4 bases and J dropped 6 bases, with 6 bases sitting between them. Germline CDR1 reads MGHRA; CDR2 reads YSYEKL. The CDR3 runs to 12 residues. CDR3 in amino acids: CASSLRAGELFF. As DNA, the CDR3 is TGCGCCAGCAGCCTTCGAGCCGGGGAGCTGTTTTTT.

The chain has TRBV7-9 and TRBJ1-6; maybe TRBD1 (5 bases). CDR3 size: 13 residues. The germline CDR1 and CDR2 sequences are SEHNR and FQNEAQ (reference sequence). V shed 8 bases and J shed 9 bases, with 14 bases lying between them. The CDR3 nucleotides are TGTGCCAGCCTGCAGGGTGTTGGTTCACCCCTCCACTTT. Translated: CASLQGVGSPLHF.

This clone was seen a handful of times. The V and J genes are TRBV14 and TRBJ2-3; D is uncertain. The germline V gene has CDR1 SGHDN and CDR2 FVKESK. The CDR3 is made up of 11 amino acids. V gave up 5 bases and J gave up 2 bases, with 2 bases separating them. CDR3 DNA: TGTGCCAGCAGCTACACAGATACGCAGTATTTT. The encoded protein is CASSYTDTQYF.

This sequence joins TRBV6-5 and TRBJ2-4; 12 bases line up with TRBD2. This CDR3 comprises 14 residues. Per germline, CDR1 MNHEY and CDR2 SVGAGI. V shed 4 bases and J 8 bases; nucleotides not matched to a gene: 3. The CDR3 loop is CASSSSGRADIQYF. The CDR3 bases are TGTGCCAGCAGTTCTAGCGGGAGGGCCGACATTCAGTACTTC.

The chain recombines TRBV5-1 with TRBJ1-2, with TRBD1 matching 7 bases. Unmatched junction bases numbered 6, after V lost 0 bases and J lost 7 bases. CDR1 SGHRS and CDR2 YFSETQ come from the germline V gene. The CDR3 contains 14 residues. For the CDR3, the DNA is TGCGCCAGCAGCTTGGGACAGGGCGTAGCTGGCTACACCTTC. This encodes CASSLGQGVAGYTF.

This clone was counted between two and nine times. The junction differs from germline at one of its ends, possibly a read error. Here the CDR3 DNA reads TGTGCCAGCAGCCTAGAGCTCGTGGCCGATACGCAGTATTTT. Translated: CASSLELVADTQYF. This chain uses TRBV11-2 with TRBJ2-3; no clear D. CDR3 length: 14 residues. Germline values: CDR1 SGHAT, CDR2 FQNNGV.

The chain combines TRBV5-1 with TRBJ2-5; the D gene is possibly TRBD2 (6 bases). Trimming took 4 bases from V and 2 from J, leaving 9 bases between them. The CDR3 is made up of 13 amino acids. CDR1 is SGHRS and CDR2 is YFSETQ in the germline V gene. CDR3 sequence (DNA): TGCGCCAGCAGCATAGGACTACAAGAGACCCAGTACTTC. This encodes CASSIGLQETQYF.

The chain is built from TRBV28 and TRBJ2-2; tentatively, D is TRBD1 or TRBD2 (5 bases each). Per germline, CDR1 MDHEN and CDR2 SYDVKM. Trimming shortened V by 7 bases and J by 7 bases, and 10 bases separated the two germline ends. The CDR3 runs to 12 residues. CDR3: CASKGRGGELFF. CDR3 nucleotide sequence: TGTGCCAGCAAGGGGAGAGGCGGGGAGCTGTTTTTT.

The V call is TRBV7-3, the J call TRBJ2-1; tentatively, D is TRBD1 or TRBD2 (5 bases each). V lost 5 bases and J lost 10, with 9 bases in between. Germline V gene lookup returns CDR1 SGHTA and CDR2 FQGTGA. CDR3 length equals 11 residues. CDR3 amino acids: CASSLGTEQFF. CDR3 DNA sequence: TGTGCCAGCAGCCTCGGGACGGAGCAGTTCTTC. Complete variable domain (other parts from reference TRBV7-3 and TRBJ2-1): GAGVSQTPSNKVTEKGKYVELRCDPISGHTALYWYRQSLGQGPEFLIYFQGTGAADDSGLPNDRFFAVRPEGSVSTLKIQRTERGDSAVYLCASSLGTEQFFGPGTRLTVL.

The chain uses TRBV4-1 and TRBJ2-6; 9 positions match TRBD2. Germline V gene sequence: CDR1 MGHRA, CDR2 YSYEKL. The length of the CDR3 is 18 residues. V dropped 1 base and J dropped 0; count of bases not matched to a gene: 4. In DNA form, the CDR3 reads TGCGCCAGCAGCCAAGGTCTAGCGGGAAGCTCTGGGGCCAACGTCCTGACTTTC. Translating it yields CASSQGLAGSSGANVLTF.

This clone was counted a few times. The chain is built from TRBV30 and TRBJ1-1, with D possibly being TRBD1 (5 bases). The V and J ends lost 5 bases and 5 bases respectively, with 15 bases between them. The length of the CDR3 is 13 residues. Germline-derived CDR1 and CDR2 are GTSNPN and SVGIG (reference sequence). The CDR3 DNA reads as TGTGCCTGGGTTCGGGACGGGTCGACTGAAGCTTTCTTT. Translation: CAWVRDGSTEAFF.

This clone occurred a few times. The chain is built from TRBV25-1 and TRBJ1-2, with D possibly being TRBD1 (5 bases). The CDR3 is 17 amino acids. The germline V and J ends were trimmed by 2 bases and 8 bases, with 24 bases remaining between them. Germline lookup yields CDR1 MGHDK and CDR2 SYGVNS. In nucleotides, the CDR3 is TGTGCCAGCAGTGAAGGGGGTCTCGGTGAGGGGCGCGGCGGCTACACCTTC. Encoded protein: CASSEGGLGEGRGGYTF.

In this sample, this clone turned up a few times. J is TRBJ2-7 and V is TRBV5-4; a possible D gene is TRBD2 (6 bases). V gave up 4 bases and J gave up 7 bases, with 15 bases separating them. This CDR3 contains 13 residues. Per germline, CDR1 SGHNT and CDR2 YYREEE (reference sequence). CDR3 in DNA: TGTGCCAGCAGCACCTCGGGGACTGGGGAGCAGTACTTC. Residues: CASSTSGTGEQYF.

The V gene is TRBV18, the J gene TRBJ1-5; D is unresolved. CDR3 length: 14 residues. Trimming left V 6 bases short and J 5 bases short, with 14 bases between. CDR1 is KGHSH, CDR2 LQKENI, per germline. The chain's CDR3 is CASSAGGADQPQHF. The CDR3 DNA sequence: TGTGCCAGCTCGGCCGGTGGAGCAGATCAGCCCCAGCATTTT.

This clone was detected a few times. V is TRBV18 and J is TRBJ2-5, with 8 positions matching TRBD2. CDR3 size: 16 residues. The J segment lost 2 bases and the V segment lost 1 base, leaving 6 bases of the junction unmatched. Germline CDR1 reads KGHSH; CDR2 reads LQKENI. The chain's CDR3 is CASSPRSGGLQETQYF. In nucleotides, the CDR3 is TGTGCCAGCTCACCACGGAGCGGGGGATTACAAGAGACCCAGTACTTC.

The rearrangement joins TRBV30 to TRBJ1-5, with a weak D call TRBD1 (5 bases). This CDR3 has 13 amino acids. Looked up from germline, CDR1 is GTSNPN and CDR2 is SVGIG (reference sequence). The ends were cut back, 3 bases at V and 5 bases at J, with 11 bases in the middle. CDR3 nucleotides: TGTGCCTGGAGGTCCCCGGGGGATCAGCCCCAGCATTTT. Translation: CAWRSPGDQPQHF.

This clone was detected only a few times. This chain connects TRBV7-9 to TRBJ1-6; D is unclear. V lost 1 base and J lost 5, with 6 bases in between. Germline CDR1 reads SEHNR; CDR2 reads FQNEAQ (reference sequence). The CDR3 is made up of 14 amino acids. CDR3 loop: CASSLGGNNSPLHF. The CDR3 DNA reads TGTGCCAGCAGCTTAGGGGGAAATAATTCACCCCTCCACTTT.